This TCR beta chain stems from a study of cytomegalovirus exposure and HLA in healthy donors. Germline V lookup: CDR1 SNHLY, CDR2 FYNNEI. With 4 bases clipped from V and 1 base from J, the junction kept 7 bases outside the gene matches. The CDR3 is made up of 16 amino acids. PCR employed 60 Vbeta and 13 Jbeta primers. Authors' methods: Roughly 10 million shared chains were among 80 million or so unique TCR beta chains counted in a later analysis. Produced via immunoSEQ multiplex PCR; TCRdb's table is partial and in-frame only. V and J calls and clone size follow that table, whereas D and trimming were derived from the DNA. Of around 190,000 clones in the sample, about 80% are singletons; the top ten hold under 3%.

The sample was PBMCs. The sequence came from a woman aged 25-40 years in good health and CMV-seronegative. The rearrangement links TRBV2 to TRBJ2-3; 8 bases align to TRBD1. The CDR3 DNA reads TGTGCCAGCAGTGGCGGACAGGGCCGTGGCACAGATACGCAGTATTTT. It codes for CASSGGQGRGTDTQYF. The variable domain in full, completed from reference TRBV2 and TRBJ2-3, reads EPEVTQTPSHQVTQMGQEVILRCVPISNHLYFYWYRQILGQKVEFLVSFYNNEISEKSEIFDDQFSVERPDGSNFTLKIRSTKLEDSAMYFCASSGGQGRGTDTQYFGPGTRLTVL.